This is a list of T cell receptor beta chains from one sample in a study of spatial heterogeneity in lung cancer. TCRdb ran MiXCR on the 5' RACE reads and lists one entry per CDR3 protein. The sample shows some 50,000 distinct CDR3 sequences, 7.5% to 8% of them seen only once. This sample comprised PBMCs, obtained at surgery. These receptors came from a female donor with early-stage non-small cell lung cancer. CDR3s include the opening cysteine and the closing phenylalanine or tryptophan. Clone size is stated in some rows and not others, as once, few, many or a class when expanded.

v_gene | abundance | CDR3aa
TRBV4-3 | many | CASSLTGGSYNEQFF
TRBV6-6 | . | CASNNGKAILWVQGTGNTIYF
TRBV12-5 | . | CASGAGSSSTDTQYF
TRBV3-1 | few | CASSQSAGLEKSYEQYF
TRBV6-1 | . | CASSGQGWGEAFF
TRBV19 | . | CASSIVADTQYF
TRBV3-1 | . | CASSPRVAAGELFF
TRBV25-1 | . | CASTPGNNSPLHF
TRBV4-2 | few | CASSQLAGGPQETQYF
TRBV29-1 | . | CSDIWSSNTQYF
TRBV5-5 | . | CASSSGTGALETQYF
TRBV5-1 | few | CASSPDIGETYGYTF
TRBV2 | many | CASSTSGESPLHF
TRBV6-1 | many | CASSDQSSYNSPLHF
TRBV7-9 | few | CASSLEGGGAFF
TRBV5-6 | many | CASSRGRDWGTEAFF
TRBV4-1 | few | CASSQGGLAGKTYEQYF
TRBV7-2 | . | CASSTQRGGAMSDTDTQYF
TRBV5-6 | few | CASSLGAGSDTEAFF
TRBV7-2 | . | CASSPGQGPFYGYTF
TRBV6-1 | . | CASSNQGDTQYF
TRBV6-2/TRBV6-3 | many | CASSENWIHRETQYF
TRBV25-1 | . | CASKGSPHYEQYF